This T cell receptor (beta chain) was identified during a study of Graves' ophthalmopathy and Graves' hyperthyroidism. This clonotype was seen many times. Amplification of TCR beta CDR3 regions used RNA transcripts. Scientists carried out first-round RT-PCR using HTBI primers and then a second-round multiplex PCR. TCRdb used MiXCR to reprocess the multiplex PCR reads, holding one entry per CDR3 protein. The data hold about 340,000 distinct CDR3 sequences, with roughly 16% observed a single time. CDR3 length: 14 residues. CDR1 GTSNPN and CDR2 SVGIG come from the germline V gene (reference sequence). The V gene end was trimmed by 4 bases and the J gene end by 9 bases; junction bases not matched to a gene: 9.

This sequence joins TRBV30 and TRBJ1-6, with TRBD1 matching 7 bases. The source of this sequence is an adult man with Graves' ophthalmopathy. Material for sequencing was peripheral blood. CDR3 coding DNA: TGTGCCTGGAACCTGGACAGGAGGGGTTCACCCCTCCACTTT. It is translated as CAWNLDRRGSPLHF.